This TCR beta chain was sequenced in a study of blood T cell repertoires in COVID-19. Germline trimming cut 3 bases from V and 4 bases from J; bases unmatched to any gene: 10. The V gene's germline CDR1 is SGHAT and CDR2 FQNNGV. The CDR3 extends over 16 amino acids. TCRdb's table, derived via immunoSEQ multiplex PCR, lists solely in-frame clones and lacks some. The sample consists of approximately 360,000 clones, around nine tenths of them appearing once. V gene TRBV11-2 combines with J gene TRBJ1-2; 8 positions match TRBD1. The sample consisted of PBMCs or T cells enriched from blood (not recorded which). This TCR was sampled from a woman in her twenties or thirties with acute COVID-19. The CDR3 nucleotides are TGTGCCAGCAGCTTTACGAAGGACAGGGCCTCCTATGGCTACACCTTC. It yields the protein CASSFTKDRASYGYTF.